These T cell receptor beta chains were read from a single sample in a study of T cell responses to AZD1222 COVID-19 vaccine. Clones were read by immunoSEQ multiplex PCR, and TCRdb kept only the in-frame ones, dropping some. The sample consists of about 180,000 clones, 80% to 90% of them appearing once. The specimen comprised peripheral blood, sampled 28 days after the second AZD1222 dose. These receptors all stem from an adult who received the AZD1222 COVID-19 vaccine. Both conserved end residues are part of each CDR3. Size is stated for part of the rows, as once, few or many counts, or as a class when the clone is expanded.

abundance	j_gene	v_gene	len	CDR3aa
-	TRBJ2-3	TRBV14	16	CASSQVRVLHTDTQYF
-	TRBJ2-1	TRBV7-3	15	CASSSDGSSYNEQFF
-	TRBJ2-7	TRBV19	14	CASSPPGTTYEQYF
-	TRBJ2-1	TRBV11-2	14	CASSSLALLNEQFF
-	TRBJ1-2	TRBV2	14	CASRPDGINYGYTF
-	TRBJ2-2	TRBV5-1	16	CASSPYRGPNTGELFF
-	TRBJ2-2	TRBV7-3	14	CASSRQGDTGELFF
-	TRBJ2-2	TRBV18	13	CASSPSGVEELFF
once	TRBJ2-7	TRBV6-2/TRBV6-3	14	CASSYRGGPYEQYF
-	TRBJ2-7	TRBV2	14	CATEPAGDYYEQYF
-	TRBJ2-7	TRBV7-2	13	CASRPPVTYEQYF
-	TRBJ2-1	TRBV19	13	CASGQGGYNEQFF
-	TRBJ1-2	TRBV7-3	15	CASSPSGQGLEGYTF
-	TRBJ2-5	TRBV5-1	14	CASSAGQGTQTQYF
-	TRBJ1-6	TRBV27	17	CASSLGAGIFVNSPLHF
-	TRBJ2-7	TRBV28	16	CASSLGGQRPSYEQYF
-	TRBJ1-3	TRBV11-2	15	CASSLVRGSGNTIYF
-	TRBJ1-4	TRBV19	13	CASTDPRSEKLFF
-	TRBJ1-2	TRBV15	18	CATSRATPTGPLNYGYTF
few	TRBJ2-3	TRBV5-4	14	CASLAGPSTDTQYF
-	TRBJ2-3	TRBV3-1/TRBV3-2	13	CASSQAGADTQYF
-	TRBJ1-4	TRBV5-1	15	CASSRSGQPNEKLFF
-	TRBJ2-1	TRBV29-1	13	CSVEKQAYNEQFF
-	TRBJ1-2	TRBV29-1	13	CSAGVKENYGYTF
-	TRBJ1-1	TRBV30	14	CAWRRPRRDTEAFF
-	TRBJ2-5	TRBV6-2/TRBV6-3	14	CASSRNRGQETQYF
once	TRBJ2-2	TRBV29-1	13	CSVGGSNTGELFF
-	TRBJ2-7	TRBV30	12	CAWSRGTDEQYF
-	TRBJ2-7	TRBV6-6	16	CASSYSMAGGGYEQYF
-	TRBJ1-1	TRBV6-6	14	CASSLLSGDTEAFF
-	TRBJ1-5	TRBV5-1	14	CARERWVGNQPQHF
-	TRBJ2-1	TRBV6-5	11	CASSTPSEQFF
once	TRBJ1-3	TRBV11-2	17	CASSPNLRVSSGNTIYF
few	TRBJ1-1	TRBV9	15	CASSVWGAGDTEAFF
few	TRBJ1-1	TRBV14	16	CASRRGTVLMNTEAFF
once	TRBJ1-1	TRBV13	16	CASKLRATDRYTEAFF
-	TRBJ1-1	TRBV7-8	15	CASSIGQGLNTEAFF
-	TRBJ1-4	TRBV5-8	15	CASSFRGQPNEKLFF
-	TRBJ2-7	TRBV13	16	CASSLGRGAWSYEQYF
-	TRBJ1-1	TRBV12-3/TRBV12-4	13	CAAKRQGATEAFF
-	TRBJ2-7	TRBV5-1	14	CASRWDRGPYEQYF
-	TRBJ2-7	TRBV2	12	CASRQGPYEQYF
-	TRBJ2-2	TRBV4-1	16	CASSQLGAANTGELFF
-	TRBJ1-6	TRBV9	14	CASSVVGDNSPLHF